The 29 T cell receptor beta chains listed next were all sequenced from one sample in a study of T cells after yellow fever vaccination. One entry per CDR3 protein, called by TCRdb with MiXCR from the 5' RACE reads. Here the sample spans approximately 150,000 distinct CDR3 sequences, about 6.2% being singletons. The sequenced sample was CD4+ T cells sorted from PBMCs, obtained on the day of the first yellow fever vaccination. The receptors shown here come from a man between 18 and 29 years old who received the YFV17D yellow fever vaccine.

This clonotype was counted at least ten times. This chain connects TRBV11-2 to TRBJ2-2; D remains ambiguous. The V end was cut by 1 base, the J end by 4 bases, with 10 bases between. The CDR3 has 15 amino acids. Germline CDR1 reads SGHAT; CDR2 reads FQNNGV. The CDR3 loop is CASSLVAFGTGELFF. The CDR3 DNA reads TGTGCCAGCAGCTTAGTCGCTTTTGGCACCGGGGAGCTGTTTTTT.

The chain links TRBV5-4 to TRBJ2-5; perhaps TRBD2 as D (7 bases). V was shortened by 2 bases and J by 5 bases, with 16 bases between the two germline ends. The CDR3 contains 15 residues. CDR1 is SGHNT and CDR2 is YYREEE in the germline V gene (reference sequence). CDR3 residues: CASSLGGGAVETQYF. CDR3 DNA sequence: TGTGCCAGCAGCTTAGGGGGGGGGGCCGTGGAGACCCAGTACTTC. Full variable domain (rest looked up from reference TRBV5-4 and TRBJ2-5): ETGVTQSPTHLIKTRGQQVTLRCSSQSGHNTVSWYQQALGQGPQFIFQYYREEENGRGNFPPRFSGLQFPNYSSELNVNALELDDSALYLCASSLGGGAVETQYFGPGTRLLVL.

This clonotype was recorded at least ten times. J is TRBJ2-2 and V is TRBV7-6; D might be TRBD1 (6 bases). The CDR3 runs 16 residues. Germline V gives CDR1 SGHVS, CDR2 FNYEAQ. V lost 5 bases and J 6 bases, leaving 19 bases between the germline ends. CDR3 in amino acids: CASSPRPGQQPGELFF. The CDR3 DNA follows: TGTGCCAGCAGCCCTCGGCCGGGACAACAACCCGGGGAGCTGTTTTTT. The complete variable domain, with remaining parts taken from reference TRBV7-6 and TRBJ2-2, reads GAGVSQSPRYKVTKRGQDVALRCDPISGHVSLYWYRQALGQGPEFLTYFNYEAQQDKSGLPNDRFSAERPEGSISTLTIQRTEQRDSAMYRCASSPRPGQQPGELFFGEGSRLTVL.

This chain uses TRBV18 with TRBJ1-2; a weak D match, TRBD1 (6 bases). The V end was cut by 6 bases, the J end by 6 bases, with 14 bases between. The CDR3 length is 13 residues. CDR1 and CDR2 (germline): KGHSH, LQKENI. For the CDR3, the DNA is TGTGCCAGCTCTCCCAGGGACAAGGATGGCTACACCTTC. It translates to CASSPRDKDGYTF.

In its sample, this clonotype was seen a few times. The CDR3 DNA reads TGCGCCAGCAGCTCCGAAGTGGACAGGGGCGCCTACGAGCAGTACTTC. Its translation is CASSSEVDRGAYEQYF. The V gene is TRBV5-1, the J gene TRBJ2-7, with 9 nucleotides matching TRBD1. The V and J ends lost 3 bases and 2 bases, in that order; junction bases with no gene match: 9. Germline lookup yields CDR1 SGHRS and CDR2 YFSETQ. The length of the CDR3 is 16 residues.

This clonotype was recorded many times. CDR3 coding DNA: TGCAGCGTTGTGGGTGGCGACGAAAAACTGTTTTTT. It is translated as CSVVGGDEKLFF. The chain recombines TRBV29-1 with TRBJ1-4; D gene uncertain. CDR3 size: 12 residues. V was cut by 4 bases and J by 8 bases, with 11 bases left in between. The V gene's germline CDR1 is SQVTM and CDR2 ANQGSEA.

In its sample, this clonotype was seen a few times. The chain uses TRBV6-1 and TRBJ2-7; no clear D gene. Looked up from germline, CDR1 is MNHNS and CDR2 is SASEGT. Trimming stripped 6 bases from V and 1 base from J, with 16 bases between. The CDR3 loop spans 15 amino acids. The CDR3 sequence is CASRRALLGSYEQYF. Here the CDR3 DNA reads TGTGCCAGCAGACGGGCCCTTTTGGGTTCCTACGAGCAGTACTTC.

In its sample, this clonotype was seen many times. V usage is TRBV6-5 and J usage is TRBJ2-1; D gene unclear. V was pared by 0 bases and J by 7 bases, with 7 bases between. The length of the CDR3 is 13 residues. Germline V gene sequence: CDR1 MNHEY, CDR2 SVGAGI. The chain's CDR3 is CASSYSYENEQFF. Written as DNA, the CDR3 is TGTGCCAGCAGTTACTCGTACGAGAATGAGCAGTTCTTC.

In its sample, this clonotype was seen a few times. Here the CDR3 DNA reads TGCAGCGTCCGACTAGCGGAAGAGACCCAGTACTTC. Its protein product is CSVRLAEETQYF. The chain is built from TRBV29-1 and TRBJ2-5; 9 bases line up with TRBD2. With V trimmed by 6 bases and J by 3 bases, 2 bases remained unmatched. This CDR3 has 12 amino acids. Germline loops: CDR1 SQVTM, CDR2 ANQGSEA.

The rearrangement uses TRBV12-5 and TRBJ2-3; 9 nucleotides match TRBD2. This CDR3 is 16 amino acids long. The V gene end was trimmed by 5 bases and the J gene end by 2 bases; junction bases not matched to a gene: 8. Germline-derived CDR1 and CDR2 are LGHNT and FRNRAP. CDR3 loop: CASGPGASGTTDTQYF. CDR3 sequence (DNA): TGTGCTAGTGGTCCAGGTGCTAGCGGGACCACAGATACGCAGTATTTT.

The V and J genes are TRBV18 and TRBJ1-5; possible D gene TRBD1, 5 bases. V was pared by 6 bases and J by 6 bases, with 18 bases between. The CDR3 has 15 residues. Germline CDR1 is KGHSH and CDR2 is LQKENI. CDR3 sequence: CASSPGLGFGQPQHF. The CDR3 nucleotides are TGTGCCAGCTCCCCGGGACTGGGGTTCGGTCAGCCCCAGCATTTT.

The CDR3 coding sequence is TGTGCCAGCAGTTTACAGGAGAATCAGCCCCAGCATTTT. Protein sequence: CASSLQENQPQHF. The chain recombines TRBV12-3 or TRBV12-4 with TRBJ1-5; the D is unclear. The ends were cut back, 2 bases at V and 4 bases at J, with 6 bases in the middle. The CDR3 loop spans 13 amino acids.

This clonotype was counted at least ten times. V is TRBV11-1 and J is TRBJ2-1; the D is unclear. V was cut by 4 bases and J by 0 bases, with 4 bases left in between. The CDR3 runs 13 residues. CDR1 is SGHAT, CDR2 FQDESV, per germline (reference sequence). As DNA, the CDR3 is TGTGCCAGCAGCTCGGACTCCTACAATGAGCAGTTCTTC. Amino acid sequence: CASSSDSYNEQFF.

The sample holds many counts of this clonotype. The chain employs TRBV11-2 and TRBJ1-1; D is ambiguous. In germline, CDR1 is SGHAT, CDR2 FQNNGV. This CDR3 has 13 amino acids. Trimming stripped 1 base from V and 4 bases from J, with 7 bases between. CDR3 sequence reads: CASSLVTGTEAFF. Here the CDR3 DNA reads TGTGCCAGCAGCTTAGTGACCGGCACTGAAGCTTTCTTT.

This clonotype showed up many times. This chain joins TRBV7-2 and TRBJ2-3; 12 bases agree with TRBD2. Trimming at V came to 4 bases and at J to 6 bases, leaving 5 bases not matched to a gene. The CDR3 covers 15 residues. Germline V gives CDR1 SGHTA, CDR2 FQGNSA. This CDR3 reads CASSWLAGGPDTQYF. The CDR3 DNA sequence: TGTGCCAGCAGCTGGCTAGCGGGGGGGCCGGATACGCAGTATTTT.

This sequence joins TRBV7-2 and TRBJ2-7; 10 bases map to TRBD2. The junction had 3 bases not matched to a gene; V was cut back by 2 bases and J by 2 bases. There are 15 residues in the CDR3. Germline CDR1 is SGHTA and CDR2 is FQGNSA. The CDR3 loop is CASSLLAGAPYEQYF. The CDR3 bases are TGTGCCAGCAGCTTACTAGCGGGGGCCCCCTACGAGCAGTACTTC.

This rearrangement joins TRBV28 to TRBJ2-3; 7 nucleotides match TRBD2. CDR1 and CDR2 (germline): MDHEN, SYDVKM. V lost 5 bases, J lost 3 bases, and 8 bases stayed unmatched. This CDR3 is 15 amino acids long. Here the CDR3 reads CASSPGLKSTDTQYF. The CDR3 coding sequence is TGTGCCAGCAGTCCGGGACTAAAAAGTACAGATACGCAGTATTTT.

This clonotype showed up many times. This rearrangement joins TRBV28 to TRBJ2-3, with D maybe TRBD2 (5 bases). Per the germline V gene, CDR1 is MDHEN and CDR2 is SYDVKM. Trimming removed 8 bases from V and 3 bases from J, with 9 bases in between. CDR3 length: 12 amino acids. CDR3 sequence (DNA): TGTGCCAGCCTTTCGGGGACAGATACGCAGTATTTT. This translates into CASLSGTDTQYF. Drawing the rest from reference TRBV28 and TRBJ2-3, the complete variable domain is DVKVTQSSRYLVKRTGEKVFLECVQDMDHENMFWYRQDPGLGLRLIYFSYDVKMKEKGDIPEGYSVSREKKERFSLILESASTNQTSMYLCASLSGTDTQYFGPGTRLTVL.

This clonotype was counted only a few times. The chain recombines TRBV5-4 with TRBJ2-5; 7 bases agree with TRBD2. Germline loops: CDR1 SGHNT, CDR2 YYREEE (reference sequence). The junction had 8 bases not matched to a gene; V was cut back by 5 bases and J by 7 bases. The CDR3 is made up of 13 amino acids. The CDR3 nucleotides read TGTGCCAGCAGACCTGCTCGGGAGGTGACCCAGTACTTC. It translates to CASRPAREVTQYF.

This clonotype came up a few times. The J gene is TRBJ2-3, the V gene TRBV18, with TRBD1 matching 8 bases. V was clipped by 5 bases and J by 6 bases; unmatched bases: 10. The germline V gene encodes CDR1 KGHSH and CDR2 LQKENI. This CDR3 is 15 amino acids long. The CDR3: CASSSTGGTGDTQYF. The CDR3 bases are TGTGCCAGCTCATCAACAGGGGGTACTGGGGATACGCAGTATTTT.

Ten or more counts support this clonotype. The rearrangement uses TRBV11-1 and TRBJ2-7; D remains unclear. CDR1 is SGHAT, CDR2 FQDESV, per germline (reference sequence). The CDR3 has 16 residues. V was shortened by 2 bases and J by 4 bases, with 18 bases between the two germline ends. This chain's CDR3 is CASSLRANSLFYEQYV. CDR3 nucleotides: TGTGCCAGCAGCTTAAGAGCGAATTCACTCTTTTACGAGCAGTACGTC.

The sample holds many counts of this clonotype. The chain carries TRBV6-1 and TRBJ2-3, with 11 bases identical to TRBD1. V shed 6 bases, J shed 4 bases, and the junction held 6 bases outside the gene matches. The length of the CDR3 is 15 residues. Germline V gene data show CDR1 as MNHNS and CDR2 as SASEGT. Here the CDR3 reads CASRRTGGTPDTQYF. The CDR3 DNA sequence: TGTGCCAGCAGAAGGACAGGGGGCACGCCAGATACGCAGTATTTT.

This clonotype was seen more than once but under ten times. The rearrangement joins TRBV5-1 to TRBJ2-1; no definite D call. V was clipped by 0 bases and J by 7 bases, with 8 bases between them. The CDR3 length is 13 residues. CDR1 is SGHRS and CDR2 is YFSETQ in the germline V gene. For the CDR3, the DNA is TGCGCCAGCAGCTTGGAGGGTTTGAATGAGCAGTTCTTC. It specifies CASSLEGLNEQFF.

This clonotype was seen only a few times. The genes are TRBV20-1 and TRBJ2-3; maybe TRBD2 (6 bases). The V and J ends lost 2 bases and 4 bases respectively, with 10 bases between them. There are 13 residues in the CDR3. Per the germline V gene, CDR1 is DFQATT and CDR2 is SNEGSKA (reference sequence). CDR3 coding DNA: TGCAGTGCTAGATCCCCGGGGGCAGATACGCAGTATTTT. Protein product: CSARSPGADTQYF.

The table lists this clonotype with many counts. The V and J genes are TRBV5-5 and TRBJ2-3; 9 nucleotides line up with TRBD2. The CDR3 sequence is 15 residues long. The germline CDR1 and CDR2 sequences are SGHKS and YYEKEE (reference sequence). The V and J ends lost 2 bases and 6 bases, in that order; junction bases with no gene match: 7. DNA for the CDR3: TGTGCCAGCAGCTTTTCAGCGGGGGGAATGGATACGCAGTATTTT. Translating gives CASSFSAGGMDTQYF.

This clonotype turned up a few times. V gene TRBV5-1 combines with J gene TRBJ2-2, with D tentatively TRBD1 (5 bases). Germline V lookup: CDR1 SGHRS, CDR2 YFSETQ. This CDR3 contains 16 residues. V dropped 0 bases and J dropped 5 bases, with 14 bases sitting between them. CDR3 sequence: CASSLALQGRTGELFF. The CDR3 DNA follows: TGCGCCAGCAGCTTGGCCCTGCAGGGAAGGACCGGGGAGCTGTTTTTT.

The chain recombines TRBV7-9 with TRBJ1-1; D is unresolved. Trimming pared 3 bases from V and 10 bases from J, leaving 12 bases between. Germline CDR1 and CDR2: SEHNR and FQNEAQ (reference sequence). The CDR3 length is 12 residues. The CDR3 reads CASSLGSLSAFF. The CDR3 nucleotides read TGTGCCAGCAGCTTGGGCAGTCTCTCAGCTTTCTTT. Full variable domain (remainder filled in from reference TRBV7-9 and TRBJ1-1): DTGVSQNPRHKITKRGQNVTFRCDPISEHNRLYWYRQTLGQGPEFLTYFQNEAQLEKSRLLSDRFSAERPKGSFSTLEIQRTEQGDSAMYLCASSLGSLSAFFGQGTRLTVV.

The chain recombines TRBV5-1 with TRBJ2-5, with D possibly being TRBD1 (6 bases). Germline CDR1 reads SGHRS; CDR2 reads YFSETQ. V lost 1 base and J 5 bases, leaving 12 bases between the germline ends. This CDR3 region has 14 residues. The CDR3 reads CASSLFRGRETQYF. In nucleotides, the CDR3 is TGCGCCAGCAGCTTGTTCAGGGGCAGGGAGACCCAGTACTTC.

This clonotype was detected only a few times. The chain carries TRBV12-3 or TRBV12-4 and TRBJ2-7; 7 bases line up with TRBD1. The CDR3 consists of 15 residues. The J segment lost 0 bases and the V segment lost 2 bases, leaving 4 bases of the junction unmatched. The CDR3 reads CASSLTGVSSYEQYF. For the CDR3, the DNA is TGTGCCAGCAGTTTAACAGGGGTAAGCTCCTACGAGCAGTACTTC.